These 4 T cell receptor beta chains were all obtained from the same sample, sequenced in a study of blood T cell repertoires in COVID-19. Generated by immunoSEQ multiplex PCR, the TCRdb table keeps only in-frame clones and is missing some. The sample holds fewer than 150,000 clones, about 80% seen once. Sequenced: peripheral blood. The receptors derive from a man aged 70 or older with acute or convalescent COVID-19.

The chain uses TRBV6-5 and TRBJ2-3, with a tentative D call TRBD2 (6 bases). The germline V and J ends were trimmed by 2 bases and 6 bases, with 12 bases remaining between them. This CDR3 is built from 14 residues. Germline-derived CDR1 and CDR2 are MNHEY and SVGAGI. This chain's CDR3 is CASSYGPGVDTQYF. Here the CDR3 DNA reads TGTGCCAGCAGTTACGGCCCGGGAGTCGATACGCAGTATTTT.

The gene calls are TRBV9 and TRBJ1-1; TRBD1 agrees at 9 bases. This CDR3 spans 16 amino acids. V was clipped by 0 bases and J by 4 bases; unmatched bases: 7. CDR1 SGDLS and CDR2 YYNGEE come from the germline V gene. CDR3 coding DNA: TGTGCCAGCAGCGTAGTCCCGACAGGGGGAGGCACTGAAGCTTTCTTT. It translates to CASSVVPTGGGTEAFF.

J is TRBJ2-2 and V is TRBV9; 10 bases are a match to TRBD2. Germline V CDR1 and CDR2: SGDLS, YYNGEE. V lost 10 bases to trimming and J lost 1 base; unmatched junction nucleotides: 4. CDR3 size: 14 residues. The CDR3 sequence is CAAWTSGNTGELFF. CDR3 bases: TGTGCCGCCTGGACTAGCGGGAACACCGGGGAGCTGTTTTTT.

V is TRBV11-1 and J is TRBJ1-1; D is perhaps TRBD1 (6 bases). V was shortened by 1 base and J by 4 bases, with 13 bases between the two germline ends. CDR1 SGHAT and CDR2 FQDESV come from the germline V gene (reference sequence). This CDR3 contains 15 residues. CDR3 sequence (DNA): TGTGCCAGCAGCTTAGGGGGGGGCCCTGCCACTGAAGCTTTCTTT. This gives the protein CASSLGGGPATEAFF.